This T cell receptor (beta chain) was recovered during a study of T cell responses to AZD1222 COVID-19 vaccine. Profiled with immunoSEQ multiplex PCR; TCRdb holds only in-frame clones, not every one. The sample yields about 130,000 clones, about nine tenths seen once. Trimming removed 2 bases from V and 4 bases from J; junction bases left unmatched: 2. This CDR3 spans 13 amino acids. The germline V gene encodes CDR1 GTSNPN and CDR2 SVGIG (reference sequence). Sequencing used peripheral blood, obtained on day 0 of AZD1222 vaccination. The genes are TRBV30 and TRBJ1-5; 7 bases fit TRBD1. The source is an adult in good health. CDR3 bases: TGTGCCTGGAGTAAACAGGGGAATCAGCCCCAGCATTTT. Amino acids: CAWSKQGNQPQHF.